Below are 25 T cell receptor beta chains sequenced from a single sample in a study of OX40 agonist ivuxolimab in advanced cancers. Sequencing was performed with immunoSEQ multiplex PCR; in TCRdb, only in-frame clones are kept and a portion is missing. In the table there are approximately 66,000 clones, around 84% of which are singletons. The sample consisted of CD4+ or CD8+ T cells sorted from blood, taken in a trial of the OX40 agonist ivuxolimab. The receptors derive from an adult with an advanced solid tumor such as melanoma, head and neck, liver or kidney cancer.

V and J are TRBV19 and TRBJ2-2; possible D gene TRBD2, 6 bases. The CDR3 is 15 amino acids. Trimming removed 6 bases at V and 2 bases at J, with 13 bases between. The V gene's germline CDR1 is LNHDA and CDR2 SQIVND (reference sequence). This CDR3 is CASSDGSANTGELFF. The CDR3 region has the DNA TGTGCCAGTAGCGACGGGAGTGCAAACACCGGGGAGCTGTTTTTT.

This clone was found once. The chain joins TRBV9 to TRBJ2-5; 8 bases are shared with TRBD2. V was clipped by 5 bases and J by 4 bases; unmatched bases: 13. The germline V gene encodes CDR1 SGDLS and CDR2 YYNGEE. The CDR3 length is 16 residues. The CDR3 DNA follows: TGTGCCAGCAGTTATGACCCGGCGGGGGGAGGAGAGACCCAGTACTTC. The encoded protein is CASSYDPAGGGETQYF. Full variable domain (outside the CDR3, taken from reference TRBV9 and TRBJ2-5): DSGVTQTPKHLITATGQRVTLRCSPRSGDLSVYWYQQSLDQGLQFLIQYYNGEERAKGNILERFSAQQFPDLHSELNLSSLELGDSALYFCASSYDPAGGGETQYFGPGTRLLVL.

This clone occurred once. The chain recombines TRBV18 with TRBJ1-1; D unresolved. Germline V gene sequence: CDR1 KGHSH, CDR2 LQKENI. The V and J ends lost 6 bases and 5 bases respectively, with 10 bases between them. CDR3 size: 12 residues. CDR3 in amino acids: CASSPGRTEAFF. The CDR3 region has the DNA TGTGCCAGCTCGCCCGGTCGGACTGAAGCTTTCTTT.

The chain links TRBV5-1 to TRBJ2-7; 10 bases map to TRBD1. The CDR3 sequence is 15 residues long. Germline V CDR1 and CDR2: SGHRS, YFSETQ. V shed 3 bases, J shed 4 bases, and the junction held 7 bases outside the gene matches. For the CDR3, the DNA is TGCGCCAGCAGCTCCCCGGGACAGGGGAGTTACGAGCAGTACTTC. It translates to CASSSPGQGSYEQYF.

The CDR3 loop is CASSKDRGRADTQYF. In DNA form, the CDR3 reads TGTGCCAGCTCGAAGGACAGGGGGCGCGCAGATACGCAGTATTTT. The V gene is TRBV5-4, the J gene TRBJ2-3; TRBD1 matches at 11 bases. Looked up from germline, CDR1 is SGHNT and CDR2 is YYREEE (reference sequence). The V gene end was trimmed by 7 bases and the J gene end by 4 bases; junction bases not matched to a gene: 8. This CDR3 has 15 amino acids.

The chain is built from TRBV12-2 and TRBJ1-4; the D segment call TRBD1 is taken from the table without a DNA check. TRBV12-2 is reported as a pseudogene. The CDR3 contains 15 residues. The CDR3 bases are TGTGCAAGTCGCTTAGAGACAGGGAAAAATGAAAAACTGTTTTTT. Translated: CASRLETGKNEKLFF.

J is TRBJ2-5 and V is TRBV9, with TRBD2 matching over 10 bases. The CDR3 sequence is 15 residues long. Per the germline V gene, CDR1 is SGDLS and CDR2 is YYNGEE. Losses at the gene ends were 3 bases for V and 4 bases for J; bases not matched to a gene: 6. CDR3 in amino acids: CASSARASGGETQYF. The CDR3 DNA sequence: TGTGCCAGCAGCGCGCGGGCTAGCGGGGGAGAGACCCAGTACTTC.

This clone turned up a few times. This chain uses TRBV30 with TRBJ2-5; D tentatively reads TRBD1 or TRBD2 (6 bases each). Germline loops: CDR1 GTSNPN, CDR2 SVGIG (reference sequence). Trimming pared 3 bases from V and 4 bases from J, leaving 15 bases between. The CDR3 spans 14 residues. As DNA, the CDR3 is TGTGCCTGGAGCCCCCTAGGGGGGCGAGAGACCCAGTACTTC. Protein: CAWSPLGGRETQYF.

This clone was detected only a few times. The V call is TRBV30, the J call TRBJ2-7, with TRBD1 matching over 9 bases. The CDR3 covers 15 residues. The junction had 6 bases not matched to a gene; V was cut back by 1 base and J by 2 bases. CDR1 GTSNPN and CDR2 SVGIG come from the germline V gene (reference sequence). The CDR3 nucleotides are TGTGCCTGGAGTGGGGACAGGGCGACAGCCTACGAGCAGTACTTC. Translation gives CAWSGDRATAYEQYF.

The V and J genes are TRBV27 and TRBJ2-3; 11 bases are shared with TRBD2. This CDR3 spans 15 amino acids. The ends lost 6 bases at V and 7 bases at J; junction bases unmatched: 9. Germline assignment: CDR1 MNHEY and CDR2 SMNVEV (reference sequence). CDR3 in amino acids: CASSPSGGRLNTQYF. The CDR3 DNA sequence: TGTGCCAGCAGCCCTAGCGGGGGGAGGTTGAATACGCAGTATTTT.

The J gene is TRBJ1-3, the V gene TRBV11-2; maybe TRBD1 (6 bases). Per the germline V gene, CDR1 is SGHAT and CDR2 is FQNNGV. The ends were cut back, 5 bases at V and 4 bases at J, with 15 bases in the middle. The CDR3 length is 15 residues. CDR3 residues: CASSPTGGTGNTIYF. DNA for the CDR3: TGTGCCAGCAGCCCAACGGGGGGGACAGGAAACACCATATATTTT.

The chain is built from TRBV15 and TRBJ2-7, with 9 bases matching TRBD1. The CDR3 contains 13 residues. Germline trimming cut 3 bases from V and 3 bases from J; bases unmatched to any gene: 0. Per the germline V gene, CDR1 is LNHNV and CDR2 is YYDKDF (reference sequence). The CDR3, as DNA: TGTGCCACCAGCAGGGACAGGGGCTACGAGCAGTACTTC. This codes for CATSRDRGYEQYF. Full variable domain (rest looked up from reference TRBV15 and TRBJ2-7): DAMVIQNPRYQVTQFGKPVTLSCSQTLNHNVMYWYQQKSSQAPKLLFHYYDKDFNNEADTPDNFQSRRPNTSFCFLDIRSPGLGDTAMYLCATSRDRGYEQYFGPGTRLTVT.

CDR3 residues: CASGSPWAAHDGSKNIQYF. CDR3 sequence (DNA): TGTGCTAGTGGTTCTCCTTGGGCAGCTCACGACGGATCCAAAAACATTCAGTACTTC. V gene TRBV12-5 combines with J gene TRBJ2-4; D call uncertain. Germline CDR1 LGHNT, CDR2 FRNRAP. V gave up 4 bases and J gave up 2 bases, with 24 bases separating them. CDR3 length: 19 amino acids.

In this sample, this clone turned up a few times. The rearrangement joins TRBV21-1 to TRBJ2-5. TRBV21-1 is described as a pseudogene. The CDR3 length is 16 residues. The DNA for the CDR3 is TGTGCCAGCAGAAACCGGCGAGGGGGGCGCGGAGAGACCCAGTACTTC. This sequence encodes CASRNRRGGRGETQYF.

The genes are TRBV11-3 and TRBJ2-5, with D maybe TRBD1 (5 bases). This CDR3 has 12 amino acids. Trimming stripped 6 bases from V and 4 bases from J, with 9 bases between. CDR1 SGHNT and CDR2 YENEEA come from the germline V gene. The CDR3 DNA sequence: TGTGCCAGCAGTTTTAGGGGAGAGACCCAGTACTTC. Translated: CASSFRGETQYF.

The rearrangement joins TRBV28 to TRBJ1-5; no clear D. This CDR3 is 12 amino acids long. Trimming left V 6 bases short and J 5 bases short, with 8 bases between. The germline V gene has CDR1 MDHEN and CDR2 SYDVKM. The DNA of the CDR3 is TGTGCCAGCAGGCTCGGGGATCAGCCCCAGCATTTT. Its protein product is CASRLGDQPQHF.

This chain links TRBV4-1 with TRBJ1-5, with no clear D. V shed 1 base and J shed 3 bases, with 13 bases lying between them. From germline, CDR1 is MGHRA and CDR2 YSYEKL. This CDR3 comprises 16 residues. CDR3 DNA: TGCGCCAGCAGCCAAGTTCCCTCTGGCCTCAATCAGCCCCAGCATTTT. Its protein is CASSQVPSGLNQPQHF.

This clone was seen more than once but under ten times. J is TRBJ1-1 and V is TRBV11-3; D call uncertain. The CDR3 runs to 13 residues. Trimming pared 3 bases from V and 0 bases from J, leaving 5 bases between. Germline V CDR1 and CDR2: SGHNT, YENEEA. The CDR3 bases are TGTGCCAGCAGCTTCCAGGTGAACACTGAAGCTTTCTTT. Protein sequence: CASSFQVNTEAFF.

This chain uses TRBV6-5 with TRBJ2-7; 12 bases match TRBD2. This CDR3 is built from 15 residues. The V gene's germline CDR1 is MNHEY and CDR2 SVGAGI. Trimming cost V 5 bases and J 6 bases; bases outside gene matches: 8. CDR3: CASSTRTSGEGEQYF. DNA of the CDR3: TGTGCCAGCAGTACCCGGACTAGCGGGGAGGGCGAGCAGTACTTC.

The chain joins TRBV5-1 to TRBJ1-1, with 7 nucleotides matching TRBD1. Germline CDR1 and CDR2: SGHRS and YFSETQ. V lost 0 bases to trimming and J lost 7 bases; unmatched junction nucleotides: 12. The CDR3 covers 16 residues. This CDR3 reads CASSLEGQRMTGEAFF. The CDR3 region has the DNA TGCGCCAGCAGCTTGGAGGGACAGCGTATGACCGGTGAAGCTTTCTTT.

This sequence joins TRBV10-3 and TRBJ1-1; possibly TRBD1 for D (6 bases). This CDR3 has 15 residues. From germline, CDR1 is ENHRY and CDR2 SYGVKD. The ends were cut back, 6 bases at V and 4 bases at J, with 18 bases in the middle. The CDR3 protein is CAISRNRAYGTEAFF. CDR3 sequence (DNA): TGTGCCATCAGCCGTAACAGGGCTTATGGCACTGAAGCTTTCTTT.

The V call is TRBV6-5, the J call TRBJ1-1; no clear D. The V end lost 0 bases, the J end lost 0 bases, and 8 bases lay between the germline ends. The CDR3 loop spans 15 amino acids. CDR1 and CDR2 from the germline V gene are MNHEY and SVGAGI. In nucleotides, the CDR3 is TGTGCCAGCAGTTACTCGGCAGCCCTGAACACTGAAGCTTTCTTT. The encoded protein is CASSYSAALNTEAFF.

The CDR3 spells CASSLHGTGGVELFF. CDR3 DNA: TGTGCCAGCAGCTTACACGGGACAGGGGGGGTGGAGCTGTTTTTT. The rearrangement links TRBV7-2 to TRBJ2-2, with 11 bases aligning to TRBD1. CDR1 is SGHTA, CDR2 FQGNSA, per germline. Germline trimming cut 2 bases from V and 10 bases from J; bases unmatched to any gene: 6. This CDR3 has 15 residues.

V usage is TRBV27 and J usage is TRBJ1-4; 8 nucleotides align to TRBD1. Germline values: CDR1 MNHEY, CDR2 SMNVEV (reference sequence). V lost 6 bases, J lost 7 bases, and 1 base stayed unmatched. The CDR3 length is 12 residues. In nucleotides, the CDR3 is TGTGCCAGCAGGACAGGGGTTGAAAAACTGTTTTTT. This gives the protein CASRTGVEKLFF. Variable domain in full (rest from reference TRBV27 and TRBJ1-4): EAQVTQNPRYLITVTGKKLTVTCSQNMNHEYMSWYRQDPGLGLRQIYYSMNVEVTDKGDVPEGYKVSRKEKRNFPLILESPSPNQTSLYFCASRTGVEKLFFGSGTQLSVL.

The chain carries TRBV5-6 and TRBJ2-5; D perhaps matches TRBD2 (5 bases). V was shortened by 6 bases and J by 7 bases, with 13 bases between the two germline ends. The CDR3 has 12 amino acids. The V gene's germline CDR1 is SGHDT and CDR2 YYEEEE. CDR3 residues: CASTVSDGTQYF. CDR3 DNA: TGTGCCAGCACCGTTAGCGATGGGACCCAGTACTTC.